The TCR beta chain under discussion was sequenced for a study of cytomegalovirus exposure and HLA in healthy donors. About the research overall: An earlier analysis found 110 million or so unique TCR beta sequences from around 180 million T cells. The study, taken as a whole, reports: In a later analysis, several top co-occurrence clusters appeared linked to parvovirus B19, influenza, CMV and Epstein-Barr virus. It has been reported that TCR beta sequences accurately predicted the HLA-A and HLA-B alleles of most subjects. Donors belonging to an Asian-associated ancestry cluster reportedly showed fewer N-insertions in productive TCRs than the roughly 670-donor mean, according to what a later analysis found.

With V trimmed by 6 bases and J by 7 bases, 11 bases remained unmatched. Germline V CDR1 and CDR2: SGHDT, YYEEEE. The CDR3 contains 16 residues. The PCR employed 60 Vbeta primers together with 13 Jbeta primers. Sequencing was performed with immunoSEQ multiplex PCR; in TCRdb, only in-frame clones are kept and a portion is missing. The sample shows 150,000 to 250,000 clones, around 79% of them seen only once. A word on this clone: Its antigen is not known.

V usage is TRBV5-6 and J usage is TRBJ2-1, with TRBD1 identical over 12 bases. The specimen sequenced was PBMCs. This receptor was taken from a woman in her thirties in good health and CMV-seropositive. The CDR3 protein is CASTSYRDRGLNEQFF. The CDR3 nucleotides read TGTGCCAGCACCTCGTACCGGGACAGGGGGCTTAATGAGCAGTTCTTC.